This passage covers 13 T cell receptor beta chains from one sample sequenced in a study of somatic mutations in cytotoxic T cells in rheumatoid arthritis. Only in-frame clones appear in the TCRdb table, and some are missing; sequencing was by immunoSEQ multiplex PCR. Of 25,000 to 30,000 clones listed, around 84% are singletons. The sample consisted of CD8+ T cells sorted from blood. These receptors were obtained from an adult with rheumatoid arthritis.

V and J are TRBV28 and TRBJ2-5; no clear D. The length of the CDR3 is 13 residues. CDR1 is MDHEN and CDR2 is SYDVKM in the germline V gene. V lost 3 bases and J 5 bases, leaving 10 bases between the germline ends. This CDR3 is CASSFKAWETQYF. CDR3 sequence (DNA): TGTGCCAGCAGTTTCAAGGCTTGGGAGACCCAGTACTTC.

In this sample, this clone turned up a few times. The V and J genes are TRBV4-1 and TRBJ2-7; possibly TRBD1 for D (6 bases). This CDR3 has 15 residues. Per the germline V gene, CDR1 is MGHRA and CDR2 is YSYEKL. V lost 0 bases to trimming and J lost 4 bases, with 13 bases between them. CDR3 amino acids: CASSQETGSGYEQYF. CDR3 in DNA: TGCGCCAGCAGCCAAGAAACAGGGTCAGGGTACGAGCAGTACTTC.

The chain joins TRBV6-5 to TRBJ2-5, with 7 bases lining up with TRBD1. The V gene end was trimmed by 4 bases and the J gene end by 2 bases; junction bases not matched to a gene: 4. Per germline, CDR1 MNHEY and CDR2 SVGAGI. The length of the CDR3 is 14 residues. CDR3 nucleotide sequence: TGTGCCAGCAGTTTTAGGACAGGACAAGAGACCCAGTACTTC. Translating gives CASSFRTGQETQYF.

The rearrangement links TRBV13 to TRBJ2-1; possibly TRBD2 for D (5 bases). This CDR3 is built from 12 residues. In germline, CDR1 is PRHDT, CDR2 FYEKMQ (reference sequence). V dropped 3 bases and J dropped 8 bases, with 8 bases sitting between them. CDR3 sequence (DNA): TGTGCCAGCAGCTTGTCGAGGGATGAGCAGTTCTTC. Protein product: CASSLSRDEQFF.

The gene calls are TRBV29-1 and TRBJ2-2; D is tentatively TRBD1 or TRBD2 (5 bases each). Trimming stripped 1 base from V and 4 bases from J, with 10 bases between. The CDR3 extends over 14 amino acids. Germline-derived CDR1 and CDR2 are SQVTM and ANQGSEA. The CDR3 reads CSVEVPGPTGELFF. CDR3 bases: TGCAGCGTTGAAGTGCCGGGGCCCACCGGGGAGCTGTTTTTT.

V usage is TRBV6-5 and J usage is TRBJ1-2; a weak D match, TRBD1 (6 bases). Germline-derived CDR1 and CDR2 are MNHEY and SVGAGI. The CDR3 runs to 15 residues. Trimming took 0 bases from V and 0 from J, leaving 8 bases between them. The CDR3 reads CASSYSQGANYGYTF. Written as DNA, the CDR3 is TGTGCCAGCAGTTACTCACAGGGAGCTAACTATGGCTACACCTTC.

A single count supports this clone. The chain carries TRBV7-9 and TRBJ1-3, with D possibly TRBD1 on 5 matching bases. Trimming removed 1 base at V and 2 bases at J, with 9 bases between. The CDR3 sequence is 15 residues long. Germline CDR1 and CDR2: SEHNR and FQNEAQ (reference sequence). CDR3 sequence (DNA): TGTGCCAGCAGCTTAGTGGCAGGGCCTGGAAACACCATATATTTT. It is translated as CASSLVAGPGNTIYF.

This chain connects TRBV4-1 to TRBJ2-7; 9 bases are a match to TRBD2. The V gene's germline CDR1 is MGHRA and CDR2 YSYEKL. V lost 1 base, J lost 5 bases, and 3 bases stayed unmatched. The CDR3 extends over 14 amino acids. The CDR3 here is CASSQAQRGDEQYF. The DNA for the CDR3 is TGCGCCAGCAGCCAAGCCCAGCGGGGGGACGAGCAGTACTTC.

The rearrangement joins TRBV27 to TRBJ1-5; D unresolved. Trimming removed 2 bases from V and 9 bases from J, with 11 bases in between. CDR3 length: 13 amino acids. The germline CDR1 and CDR2 sequences are MNHEY and SMNVEV (reference sequence). The chain's CDR3 is CASSLMEGGPQHF. In DNA, the CDR3 is TGTGCCAGCAGTTTAATGGAGGGAGGGCCCCAGCATTTT.

The chain is built from TRBV7-9 and TRBJ2-1, with a tentative D call TRBD2 (6 bases). Trimming stripped 7 bases from V and 7 bases from J, with 11 bases between. The CDR3 is 12 amino acids. Germline CDR1 is SEHNR and CDR2 is FQNEAQ (reference sequence). The CDR3 here is CASTWGVNEQFF. The CDR3 DNA reads TGTGCCAGCACCTGGGGGGTGAATGAGCAGTTCTTC.

This clone appeared once. The chain is built from TRBV7-9 and TRBJ1-2; 8 bases are shared with TRBD1. The V segment lost 5 bases and the J segment 4 bases; nucleotides outside the gene matches: 9. Germline lookup yields CDR1 SEHNR and CDR2 FQNEAQ (reference sequence). The length of the CDR3 is 15 residues. In nucleotides, the CDR3 is TGTGCCAGCAGCCCCTCCTTGACAGGGGCCTATGGCTACACCTTC. Residues: CASSPSLTGAYGYTF.

V is TRBV27 and J is TRBJ1-5, with 7 bases aligning to TRBD1. This CDR3 is built from 15 residues. Germline V CDR1 and CDR2: MNHEY, SMNVEV (reference sequence). The trim removed 2 bases at V and 4 bases at J, leaving 5 bases unmatched. DNA of the CDR3: TGTGCCAGCAGTTTACGGGCAGGGGGAAATCAGCCCCAGCATTTT. Amino acid sequence: CASSLRAGGNQPQHF.

This clone was counted only a few times. V and J are TRBV4-1 and TRBJ2-7, with 10 bases lining up with TRBD1. The CDR3 extends over 15 amino acids. V was clipped by 5 bases and J by 5 bases; unmatched bases: 9. Germline assignment: CDR1 MGHRA and CDR2 YSYEKL. The CDR3 is CASSYPDRGQDEQYF. The CDR3 nucleotides read TGCGCCAGCAGCTATCCAGACAGGGGGCAGGACGAGCAGTACTTC.